This is a list of T cell receptor beta chains from one sample in a study of PD-L1 blockade in urothelial cancer. The assay was immunoSEQ multiplex PCR, and TCRdb's table has in-frame clones only and misses some. The table lists tens of thousands of clones, approximately 87% of them singletons, with approximately 14% in the top ten. The sample was PBMCs, taken around atezolizumab (anti-PD-L1) treatment. Receptors were obtained from a man aged 55-75 years with urothelial cancer. CDR3s include the opening cysteine and the closing phenylalanine or tryptophan. The D gene is left open where the match is weak. For some rows the clone size is stated as once, few or many, or as a class when expanded; others skip it.

d_call	j_call	clone_size	v_call	cdr3_aa	cdr3_nt
TRBD1	TRBJ1-6	few	TRBV11-1	CASSFRGNNSPLHF	TGTGCCAGCAGCTTCAGGGGGAATAATTCACCCCTCCACTTT
NA	TRBJ2-1	NA	TRBV12-5	CASVLDRNNEQFF	TGTGCTAGTGTCCTCGACAGGAACAATGAGCAGTTCTTC
TRBD2	TRBJ2-3	NA	TRBV7-2	CASSFWTSGSLTDTQYF	TGTGCCAGCAGCTTTTGGACTAGCGGGTCGCTCACAGATACGCAGTATTTT
NA	TRBJ2-1	NA	TRBV4-2	CASSPGPLGRNEQFF	TGTGCCAGCAGCCCAGGGCCACTAGGGAGGAATGAGCAGTTCTTC
TRBD1	TRBJ2-5	NA	TRBV5-6	CASSLATGERQETQYF	TGTGCCAGCAGCTTGGCGACAGGGGAACGTCAAGAGACCCAGTACTTC
NA	TRBJ2-6	NA	TRBV29-1	CSVAVRWSSGANVLTF	TGCAGCGTTGCCGTGAGATGGAGCTCTGGGGCCAACGTCCTGACTTTC
TRBD2	TRBJ2-3	NA	TRBV5-3	CARSFSPNKAGGPQDTQYF	TGTGCCAGAAGCTTTTCCCCCAATAAAGCGGGAGGGCCGCAAGATACGCAGTATTTT
NA	TRBJ1-3	NA	TRBV6-5	CASSYDLRNTIYF	TGTGCCAGCAGTTACGACTTAAGAAACACCATATATTTT
NA	TRBJ1-4	NA	TRBV6-5	CASRRTADNEKLFF	TGTGCCAGCAGGCGGACAGCAGATAATGAAAAACTGTTTTTT
NA	TRBJ2-1	NA	TRBV11-2	CASSLGGSSYNEQFF	TGTGCCAGCAGCTTAGGTGGGAGCTCCTACAATGAGCAGTTCTTC
NA	TRBJ1-6	few	TRBV2	CASSLDVVYVLALHF	TGTGCCAGCAGTCTAGATGTCGTCTACGTTCTAGCCCTCCACTTT
NA	TRBJ2-7	once	TRBV6-5	CASSYGGIGGKQYF	TGTGCCAGCAGTTACGGGGGGATCGGAGGAAAGCAGTACTTC
TRBD1	TRBJ2-2	once	TRBV14	CASSKRQGNTGELFF	TGTGCCAGCAGCAAACGACAGGGTAACACCGGGGAGCTGTTTTTT
TRBD1	TRBJ1-2	NA	TRBV5-1	CASSFRGRDNYGYTF	TGCGCCAGCAGCTTTAGGGGGCGGGATAACTATGGCTACACCTTC
TRBD1	TRBJ1-5	NA	TRBV28	CASIFGQGDQPQHF	TGTGCCAGCATCTTCGGGCAGGGGGATCAGCCCCAGCATTTT
TRBD2	TRBJ2-7	NA	TRBV7-2	CASSFTRGGAYEQYF	TGTGCCAGCAGCTTTACCCGGGGGGGGGCCTACGAGCAGTACTTC
TRBD2	TRBJ2-1	NA	TRBV6-4	CASSPSGRYNEQFF	TGTGCCAGCTCTCCTAGCGGGAGATACAATGAGCAGTTCTTC
TRBD1	TRBJ2-3	NA	TRBV18	CASSPGQGVGTDTQYF	TGTGCCAGCTCACCCGGACAGGGCGTGGGCACAGATACGCAGTATTTT
NA	TRBJ2-7	NA	TRBV10-3	CAISTGTLHFYEQYF	TGTGCCATCAGTACAGGGACCCTCCACTTCTACGAGCAGTACTTC
TRBD2	TRBJ2-7	NA	TRBV7-6	CASSQSGGASYEQYF	TGTGCCAGCAGCCAAAGCGGGGGGGCATCCTACGAGCAGTACTTC
TRBD1	TRBJ1-1	NA	TRBV19	CASTGQDIGTEAFF	TGTGCCAGTACCGGACAGGATATTGGCACTGAAGCTTTCTTT
TRBD2	TRBJ2-1	once	TRBV4-3	CASSQGLALQYNEQFF	TGCGCCAGCAGCCAAGGACTAGCGCTTCAATACAATGAGCAGTTCTTC
NA	TRBJ2-7	NA	TRBV2	CASSEGLAYF	TGTGCCAGCAGTGAAGGGCTCGCTTACTTC
TRBD2	TRBJ2-2	NA	TRBV2	CASILAGGPTGELFF	TGTGCCAGCATCCTAGCGGGAGGGCCCACCGGGGAGCTGTTTTTT
TRBD1	TRBJ2-1	once	TRBV7-3	CASSLGTGPNEQFF	TGTGCCAGCAGCTTAGGGACAGGGCCCAATGAGCAGTTCTTC
TRBD1	TRBJ2-7	once	TRBV11-3	CASSLATGGLGYEQYF	TGTGCCAGCAGCTTAGCCACAGGGGGGCTTGGCTACGAGCAGTACTTC